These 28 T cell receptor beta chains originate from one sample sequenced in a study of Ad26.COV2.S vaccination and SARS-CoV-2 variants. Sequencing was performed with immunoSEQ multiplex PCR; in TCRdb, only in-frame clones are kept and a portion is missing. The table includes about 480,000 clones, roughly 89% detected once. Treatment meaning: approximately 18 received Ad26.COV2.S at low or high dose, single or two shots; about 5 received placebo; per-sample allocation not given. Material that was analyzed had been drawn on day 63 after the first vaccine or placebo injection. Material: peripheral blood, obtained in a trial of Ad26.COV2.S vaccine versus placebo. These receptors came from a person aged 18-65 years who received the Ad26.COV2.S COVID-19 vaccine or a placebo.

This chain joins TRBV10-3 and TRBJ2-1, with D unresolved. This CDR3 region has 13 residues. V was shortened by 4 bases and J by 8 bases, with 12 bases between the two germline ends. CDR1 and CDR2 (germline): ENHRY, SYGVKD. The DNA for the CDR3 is TGTGCCATCAGTGCTATGGGAACCGATGAGCAGTTCTTC. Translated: CAISAMGTDEQFF.

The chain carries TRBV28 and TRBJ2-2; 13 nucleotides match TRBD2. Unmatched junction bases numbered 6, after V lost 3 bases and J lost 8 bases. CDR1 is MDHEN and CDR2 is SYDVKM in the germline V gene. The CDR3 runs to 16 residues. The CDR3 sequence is CASSLYRTSGRGELFF. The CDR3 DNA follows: TGTGCCAGCAGTTTGTATCGGACTAGCGGGAGAGGGGAGCTGTTTTTT.

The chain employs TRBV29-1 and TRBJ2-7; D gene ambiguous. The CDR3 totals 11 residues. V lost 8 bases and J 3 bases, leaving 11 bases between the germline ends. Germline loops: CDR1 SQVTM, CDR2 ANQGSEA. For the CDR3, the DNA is TGCAGCTCACGTCATGGCTACGAGCAGTACTTC. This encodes CSSRHGYEQYF.

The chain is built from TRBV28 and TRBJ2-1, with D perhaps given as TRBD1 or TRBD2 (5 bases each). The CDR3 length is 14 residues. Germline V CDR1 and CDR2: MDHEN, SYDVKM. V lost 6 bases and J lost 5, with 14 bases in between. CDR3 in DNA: TGTGCCAGCAGGGGGACCCCGGTTGACAATGAGCAGTTCTTC. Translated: CASRGTPVDNEQFF.

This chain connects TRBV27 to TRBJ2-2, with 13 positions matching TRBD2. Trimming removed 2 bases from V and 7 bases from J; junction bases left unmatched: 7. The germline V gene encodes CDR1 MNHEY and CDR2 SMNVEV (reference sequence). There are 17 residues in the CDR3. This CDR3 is CASSLVGLAGRGGELFF. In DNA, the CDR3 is TGTGCCAGCAGTTTAGTGGGACTAGCGGGGCGGGGCGGGGAGCTGTTTTTT.

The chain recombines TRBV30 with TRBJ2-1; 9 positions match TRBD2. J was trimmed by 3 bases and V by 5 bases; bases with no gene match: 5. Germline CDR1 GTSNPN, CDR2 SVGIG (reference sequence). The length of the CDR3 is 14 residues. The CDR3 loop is CAWAAGGNYNEQFF. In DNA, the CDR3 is TGTGCCTGGGCAGCGGGAGGAAACTACAATGAGCAGTTCTTC.

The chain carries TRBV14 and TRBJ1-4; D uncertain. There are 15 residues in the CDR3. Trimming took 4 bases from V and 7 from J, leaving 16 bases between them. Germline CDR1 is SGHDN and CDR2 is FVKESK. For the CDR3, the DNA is TGTGCCAGCAGCCTTCTTCCGGGCCTCAGTGAAAAACTGTTTTTT. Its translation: CASSLLPGLSEKLFF.

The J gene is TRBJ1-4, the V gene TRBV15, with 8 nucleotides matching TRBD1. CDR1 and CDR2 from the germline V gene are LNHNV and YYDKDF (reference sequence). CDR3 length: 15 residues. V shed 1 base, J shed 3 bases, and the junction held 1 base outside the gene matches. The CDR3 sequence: CATSRGTGPNEKLFF. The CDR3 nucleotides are TGTGCCACCAGCAGAGGGACAGGGCCTAATGAAAAACTGTTTTTT.

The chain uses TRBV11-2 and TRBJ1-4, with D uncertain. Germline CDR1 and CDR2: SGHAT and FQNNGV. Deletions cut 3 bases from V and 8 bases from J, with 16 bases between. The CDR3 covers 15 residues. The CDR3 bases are TGTGCCAGCAGCTTTTTAAGGACGGGTGGGGAAAAACTGTTTTTT. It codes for CASSFLRTGGEKLFF.

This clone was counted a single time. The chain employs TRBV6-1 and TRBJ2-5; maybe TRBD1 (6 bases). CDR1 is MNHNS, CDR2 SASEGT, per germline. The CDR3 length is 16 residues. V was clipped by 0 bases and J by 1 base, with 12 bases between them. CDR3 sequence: CASSEAWRTVQETQYF. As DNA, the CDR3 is TGTGCCAGCAGTGAAGCATGGAGGACAGTCCAAGAGACCCAGTACTTC.

The CDR3 DNA sequence: TGTGCCAGCAGGCCCTCTAGTCCCTACAATGAGCAGTTCTTC. It translates to CASRPSSPYNEQFF. The gene calls are TRBV27 and TRBJ2-1; D remains ambiguous. Germline lookup yields CDR1 MNHEY and CDR2 SMNVEV (reference sequence). Trimming left V 6 bases short and J 2 bases short, with 11 bases between. CDR3 length: 14 residues.

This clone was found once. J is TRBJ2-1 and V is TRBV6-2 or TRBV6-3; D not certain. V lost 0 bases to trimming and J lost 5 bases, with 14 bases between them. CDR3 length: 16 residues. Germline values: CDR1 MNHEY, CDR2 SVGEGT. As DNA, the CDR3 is TGTGCCAGCAGTTACTCCCCCTACCCCAACAACAATGAGCAGTTCTTC. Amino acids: CASSYSPYPNNNEQFF.

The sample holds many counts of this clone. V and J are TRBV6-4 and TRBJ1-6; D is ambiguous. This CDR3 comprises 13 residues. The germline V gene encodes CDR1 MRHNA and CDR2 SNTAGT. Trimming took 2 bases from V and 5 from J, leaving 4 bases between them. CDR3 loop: CASSDRDNSPLHF. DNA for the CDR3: TGTGCCAGCAGTGACAGGGATAATTCACCCCTCCACTTT.

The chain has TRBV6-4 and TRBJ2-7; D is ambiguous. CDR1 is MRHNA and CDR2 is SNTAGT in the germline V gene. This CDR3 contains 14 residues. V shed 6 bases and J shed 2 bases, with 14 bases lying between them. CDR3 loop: CASSANSYTYEQYF. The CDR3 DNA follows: TGTGCCAGCAGCGCAAATAGCTACACCTACGAGCAGTACTTC.

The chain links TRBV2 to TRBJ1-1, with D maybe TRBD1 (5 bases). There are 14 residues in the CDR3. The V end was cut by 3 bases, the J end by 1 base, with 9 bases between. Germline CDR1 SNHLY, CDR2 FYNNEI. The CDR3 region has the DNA TGTGCCAGCAGTGAGGGGACCTCGAACACTGAAGCTTTCTTT. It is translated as CASSEGTSNTEAFF.

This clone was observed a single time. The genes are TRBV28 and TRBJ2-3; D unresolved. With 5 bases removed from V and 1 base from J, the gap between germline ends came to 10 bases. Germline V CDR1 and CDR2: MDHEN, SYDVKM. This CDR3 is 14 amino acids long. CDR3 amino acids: CASSPRRGTDTQYF. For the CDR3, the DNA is TGTGCCAGCAGTCCACGCCGGGGCACAGATACGCAGTATTTT. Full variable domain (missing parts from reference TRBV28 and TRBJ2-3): DVKVTQSSRYLVKRTGEKVFLECVQDMDHENMFWYRQDPGLGLRLIYFSYDVKMKEKGDIPEGYSVSREKKERFSLILESASTNQTSMYLCASSPRRGTDTQYFGPGTRLTVL.

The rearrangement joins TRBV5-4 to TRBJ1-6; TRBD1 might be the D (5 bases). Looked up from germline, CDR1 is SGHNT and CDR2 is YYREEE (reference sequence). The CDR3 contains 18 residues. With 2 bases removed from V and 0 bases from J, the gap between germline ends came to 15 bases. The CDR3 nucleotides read TGTGCCAGCAGCTTCGGGGGGAGAAGAGGCTCCTATAATTCACCCCTCCACTTT. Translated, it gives CASSFGGRRGSYNSPLHF.

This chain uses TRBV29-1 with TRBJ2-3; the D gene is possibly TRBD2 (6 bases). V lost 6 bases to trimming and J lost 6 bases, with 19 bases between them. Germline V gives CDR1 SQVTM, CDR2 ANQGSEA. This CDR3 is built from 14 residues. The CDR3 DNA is TGCAGCGTCAGCTACGGGACTCCTCAGGATACGCAGTATTTT. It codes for CSVSYGTPQDTQYF.

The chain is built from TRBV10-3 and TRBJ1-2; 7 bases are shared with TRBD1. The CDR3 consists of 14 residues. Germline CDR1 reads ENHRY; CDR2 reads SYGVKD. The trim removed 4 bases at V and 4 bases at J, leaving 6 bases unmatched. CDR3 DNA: TGTGCCATCAGTGGCTTCCAGGGGGGCTATGGCTACACCTTC. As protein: CAISGFQGGYGYTF.

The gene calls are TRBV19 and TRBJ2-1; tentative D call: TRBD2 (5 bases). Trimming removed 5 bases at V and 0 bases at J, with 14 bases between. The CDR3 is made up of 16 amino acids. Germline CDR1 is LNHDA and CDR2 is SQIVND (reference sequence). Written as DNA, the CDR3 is TGTGCCAGTAGTCACCCCGGAGGTTCCTCCTACAATGAGCAGTTCTTC. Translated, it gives CASSHPGGSSYNEQFF.

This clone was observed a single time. The CDR3 reads CASRSNTGELFF. CDR3 nucleotides: TGTGCCAGCAGATCGAACACCGGGGAGCTGTTTTTT. The J gene is TRBJ2-2, the V gene TRBV25-1; D is undetermined. Trimming took off 6 bases at V and 0 bases at J, with 2 bases between the two ends. Germline assignment: CDR1 MGHDK and CDR2 SYGVNS. The length of the CDR3 is 12 residues.

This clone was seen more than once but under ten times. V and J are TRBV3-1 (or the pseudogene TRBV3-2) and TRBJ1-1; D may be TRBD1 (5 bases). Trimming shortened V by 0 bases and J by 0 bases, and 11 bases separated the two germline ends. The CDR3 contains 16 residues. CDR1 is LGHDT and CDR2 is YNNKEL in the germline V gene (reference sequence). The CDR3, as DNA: TGTGCCAGCAGCCAAGATCTTGCAGGGCTGAACACTGAAGCTTTCTTT. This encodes CASSQDLAGLNTEAFF.

For the CDR3, the DNA is TGCGCCAGCAGCCCCGGTGGGACTAGCGGGAGGCCCCCCGATACGCAGTATTTT. Its protein is CASSPGGTSGRPPDTQYF. The gene calls are TRBV5-1 and TRBJ2-3; 15 bases fit TRBD2. The V gene's germline CDR1 is SGHRS and CDR2 YFSETQ. After removal of 4 bases from V and 6 bases from J, the junction contained 12 bases not matched to a gene. The CDR3 has 18 residues.

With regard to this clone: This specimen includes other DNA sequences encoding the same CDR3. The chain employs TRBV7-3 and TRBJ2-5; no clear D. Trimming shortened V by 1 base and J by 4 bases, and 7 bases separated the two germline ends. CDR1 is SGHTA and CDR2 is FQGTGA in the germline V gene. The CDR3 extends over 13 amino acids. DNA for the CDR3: TGTGCCAGCAGCTTAAAGGGCGGAGAGACCCAGTACTTC. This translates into CASSLKGGETQYF.

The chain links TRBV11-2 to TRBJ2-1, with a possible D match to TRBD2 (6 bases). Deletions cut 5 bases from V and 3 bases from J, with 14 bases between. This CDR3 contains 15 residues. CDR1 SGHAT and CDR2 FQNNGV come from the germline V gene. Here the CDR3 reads CASSPPRGLYNEQFF. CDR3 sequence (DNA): TGTGCCAGCAGCCCTCCGAGGGGACTCTACAATGAGCAGTTCTTC.

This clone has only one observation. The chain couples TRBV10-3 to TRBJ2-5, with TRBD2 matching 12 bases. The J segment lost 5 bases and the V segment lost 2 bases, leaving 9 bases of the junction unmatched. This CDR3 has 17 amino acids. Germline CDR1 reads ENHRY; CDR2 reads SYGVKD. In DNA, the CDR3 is TGTGCCATCAGTGAGGGGGGACTAGCGGGTGGGCGCGAGACCCAGTACTTC. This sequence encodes CAISEGGLAGGRETQYF.

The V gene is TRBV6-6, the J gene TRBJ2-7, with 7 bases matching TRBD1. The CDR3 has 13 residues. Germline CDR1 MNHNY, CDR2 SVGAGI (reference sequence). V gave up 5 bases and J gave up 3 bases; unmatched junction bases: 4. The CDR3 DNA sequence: TGTGCCAGCAGTGGGACAGCATTCTACGAGCAGTACTTC. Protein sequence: CASSGTAFYEQYF.

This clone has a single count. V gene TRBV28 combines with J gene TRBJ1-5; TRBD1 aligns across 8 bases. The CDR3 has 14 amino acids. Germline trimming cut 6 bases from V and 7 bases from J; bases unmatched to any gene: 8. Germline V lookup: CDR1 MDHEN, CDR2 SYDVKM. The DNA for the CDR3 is TGTGCCAGCAGCCCCGGACAGGGATACCAGCCCCAGCATTTT. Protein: CASSPGQGYQPQHF.